The present entry profiles one T cell receptor beta chain with its context. The record originates from a study of vaccination and CD4 T cells after COVID-19. Turning to the study itself: In the convalescent group, nasal swab PCR was SARS-CoV-2 positive; about nine cases were mild and one severe.

MiXCR, applied by TCRdb to the PCR reads, yields one record per CDR3 protein. The data show more than 20,000 distinct CDR3 sequences, around 53% seen once. Germline CDR1 and CDR2: MNHNS and SASEGT. V was clipped by 6 bases and J by 5 bases, with 11 bases between them. The CDR3 consists of 13 residues. The specimen was CD4+ T cells from blood, collected before SARS-CoV-2 vaccination. V gene TRBV6-1 combines with J gene TRBJ1-5; D not certain. This clonotype was obtained from a human donor who had recovered from COVID-19. CDR3 loop: CASRGWGYQPQHF. CDR3 sequence (DNA): TGTGCCAGCAGAGGTTGGGGATATCAGCCCCAGCATTTT.